Below, 26 T cell receptor beta chains from the same sample are listed, as sequenced in a study of neurological immune-mediated disorders. TCRdb reanalysed the 5' RACE reads using MiXCR and keeps one entry per CDR3 protein. The sample carries fewer than 30,000 distinct CDR3 sequences, 20% to 25% recorded once. The sample taken for sequencing was PBMCs. Receptors were obtained from an older woman in good health.

In this sample, this clonotype turned up many times. The chain uses TRBV5-1 and TRBJ1-5, with a weak D call TRBD1 (6 bases). The CDR3 has 15 residues. V was trimmed by 4 bases and J by 2 bases, leaving 13 bases between them. Germline V gene data show CDR1 as SGHRS and CDR2 as YFSETQ. CDR3 loop: CASSPTGLGNQPQHF. CDR3 coding DNA: TGCGCCAGCAGCCCAACAGGGTTGGGCAATCAGCCCCAGCATTTT.

This clonotype was found many times. The chain recombines TRBV5-1 with TRBJ2-2, with TRBD2 matching over 7 bases. Per the germline V gene, CDR1 is SGHRS and CDR2 is YFSETQ. V shed 2 bases, J shed 1 base, and the junction held 2 bases outside the gene matches. The CDR3 spans 15 residues. For the CDR3, the DNA is TGCGCCAGCAGCTTCGCGGGGGAGAACACCGGGGAGCTGTTTTTT. It is translated as CASSFAGENTGELFF.

This clonotype was counted many times. This sequence joins TRBV10-3 and TRBJ1-2; D may be TRBD1 (5 bases). V was cut by 10 bases and J by 2 bases, with 14 bases left in between. Germline V gene lookup returns CDR1 ENHRY and CDR2 SYGVKD. This CDR3 is built from 13 residues. DNA of the CDR3: TGTGCCACCAACTTGGAGGGGAACTATGGCTACACCTTC. This translates into CATNLEGNYGYTF.

This clonotype was seen at least ten times. The J gene is TRBJ2-7, the V gene TRBV4-3, with D unresolved. Trimming pared 4 bases from V and 9 bases from J, leaving 19 bases between. The CDR3 sequence is 14 residues long. CDR1 LGHNA and CDR2 YSLEER come from the germline V gene. The CDR3 here is CASSLTIGPGGQYF. DNA of the CDR3: TGCGCCAGCAGCCTTACCATCGGGCCGGGCGGGCAGTACTTC.

This clonotype was seen ten or more times. CDR3 sequence (DNA): TGTGCCAGCAAGGACAGGACCTACGAGCAGTACTTC. Residues: CASKDRTYEQYF. The chain recombines TRBV6-5 with TRBJ2-7; TRBD1 matches 7 bases. Germline V gene sequence: CDR1 MNHEY, CDR2 SVGAGI. The V and J ends lost 7 bases and 2 bases, in that order; junction bases with no gene match: 2. The CDR3 length is 12 residues.

In its sample, this clonotype was seen many times. The gene calls are TRBV5-1 and TRBJ2-5; unclear D gene. CDR3 size: 14 residues. Deletions cut 0 bases from V and 2 bases from J, with 8 bases between. CDR1 SGHRS and CDR2 YFSETQ come from the germline V gene. The CDR3 protein is CASSLVPEQETQYF. The DNA for the CDR3 is TGCGCCAGCAGCTTGGTACCCGAGCAAGAGACCCAGTACTTC.

This clonotype has at least ten counts. The J gene is TRBJ2-3, the V gene TRBV3-1; 9 nucleotides line up with TRBD2. V shed 1 base and J 1 base; nucleotides not matched to a gene: 0. There are 15 residues in the CDR3. Germline V CDR1 and CDR2: LGHDT, YNNKEL (reference sequence). The CDR3 protein is CASSQGTSGTDTQYF. The CDR3 DNA sequence: TGTGCCAGCAGCCAAGGGACTAGCGGCACAGATACGCAGTATTTT.

This clonotype was seen at least ten times. The rearrangement joins TRBV7-8 to TRBJ2-7; 7 nucleotides line up with TRBD1. With 3 bases clipped from V and 7 bases from J, the junction kept 12 bases outside the gene matches. Germline V gene lookup returns CDR1 SGHVS and CDR2 FQNEAQ. This CDR3 is built from 15 residues. For the CDR3, the DNA is TGTGCCAGCAGCTTCCGACAGGGCCTAGCCGGAGAGCAGTACTTC. As protein: CASSFRQGLAGEQYF.

This clonotype has at least ten counts. The chain uses TRBV29-1 and TRBJ1-5, with D tentatively TRBD1 (6 bases). Trimming took off 5 bases at V and 6 bases at J, with 14 bases between the two ends. The CDR3 has 13 amino acids. Germline V gives CDR1 SQVTM, CDR2 ANQGSEA. The CDR3 protein is CSVMSGEGQPQHF. CDR3 nucleotide sequence: TGCAGCGTTATGTCAGGGGAGGGTCAGCCCCAGCATTTT.

In its sample, this clonotype was seen many times. V usage is TRBV5-1 and J usage is TRBJ2-7, with D perhaps TRBD2 (5 bases). Germline assignment: CDR1 SGHRS and CDR2 YFSETQ. The CDR3 consists of 16 residues. V was shortened by 2 bases and J by 4 bases, with 19 bases between the two germline ends. The chain's CDR3 is CASSFGESTSGYEQYF. The CDR3 DNA is TGCGCCAGCAGCTTTGGGGAGTCTACCTCGGGGTACGAGCAGTACTTC.

This clonotype was seen many times. J is TRBJ2-7 and V is TRBV12-3 or TRBV12-4; D gene unclear. The ends were cut back, 0 bases at V and 3 bases at J, with 6 bases in the middle. The CDR3 covers 13 residues. This chain's CDR3 is CASSLAPGYEQYF. CDR3 coding DNA: TGTGCCAGCAGTTTAGCCCCAGGCTACGAGCAGTACTTC.

This clonotype was detected many times. This CDR3 reads CASSQGTDTQYF. CDR3 DNA: TGTGCCAGCAGCCAAGGCACAGATACGCAGTATTTT. The chain is built from TRBV7-2 and TRBJ2-3; the D is unclear. The V end was cut by 5 bases, the J end by 1 base, with 4 bases between. Germline values: CDR1 SGHTA, CDR2 FQGNSA. The CDR3 spans 12 residues.

This clonotype has ten or more counts. The chain joins TRBV29-1 to TRBJ2-2; D is ambiguous. The V gene's germline CDR1 is SQVTM and CDR2 ANQGSEA. Trimming took 4 bases from V and 0 from J, leaving 3 bases between them. The CDR3 length is 12 residues. The CDR3 DNA reads TGCAGCGTTGGCGCGAACACCGGGGAGCTGTTTTTT. Translated, it gives CSVGANTGELFF.

This clonotype was seen ten or more times. V is TRBV11-3 and J is TRBJ2-1; TRBD1 is a possible D gene (6 bases). This CDR3 has 16 amino acids. Trimming cost V 0 bases and J 2 bases, with 11 bases left between them. From germline, CDR1 is SGHNT and CDR2 YENEEA. The CDR3 DNA sequence: TGTGCCAGCAGCTTAGAAGGGACACTGGCCTACAATGAGCAGTTCTTC. Protein: CASSLEGTLAYNEQFF.

The table lists this clonotype with many counts. V and J are TRBV6-4 and TRBJ2-1; TRBD1 aligns across 10 bases. The CDR3 runs to 16 residues. The V gene end was trimmed by 0 bases and the J gene end by 3 bases; junction bases not matched to a gene: 2. Germline loops: CDR1 MRHNA, CDR2 SNTAGT. The CDR3 DNA follows: TGTGCCAGCAGTGACTCGTGGACAGGGGGCTACAATGAGCAGTTCTTC. Translated: CASSDSWTGGYNEQFF.

The chain links TRBV18 to TRBJ1-5, with D unresolved. The ends were cut back, 2 bases at V and 4 bases at J, with 6 bases in the middle. CDR3 size: 13 residues. CDR1 is KGHSH and CDR2 is LQKENI in the germline V gene. CDR3 DNA: TGTGCCAGCTCACCATCTGAAAATCAGCCCCAGCATTTT. Its protein is CASSPSENQPQHF.

In its sample, this clonotype was seen many times. This chain joins TRBV6-5 and TRBJ2-2; D is perhaps TRBD1 or TRBD2 (5 bases each). Germline CDR1 reads MNHEY; CDR2 reads SVGAGI. The CDR3 is 14 residues long. Trimming shortened V by 6 bases and J by 3 bases, and 11 bases separated the two germline ends. CDR3 region: CASRPGTYTGELFF. The DNA for the CDR3 is TGTGCCAGCAGACCCGGGACCTACACCGGGGAGCTGTTTTTT.

The chain links TRBV10-3 to TRBJ1-1; TRBD1 aligns across 9 bases. The CDR3 has 13 amino acids. The V and J ends lost 7 bases and 5 bases, in that order; junction bases with no gene match: 5. Germline V gives CDR1 ENHRY, CDR2 SYGVKD. The CDR3 spells CAINPTGGTEAFF. DNA for the CDR3: TGTGCCATCAATCCGACAGGGGGTACTGAAGCTTTCTTT.

This clonotype was observed at least ten times. The chain joins TRBV5-5 to TRBJ2-3, with D uncertain. Per germline, CDR1 SGHKS and CDR2 YYEKEE (reference sequence). This CDR3 contains 10 residues. The V end was cut by 8 bases, the J end by 0 bases, with 1 base between. The CDR3 loop is CARSTDTQYF. In nucleotides, the CDR3 is TGTGCCAGGAGCACAGATACGCAGTATTTT. Full variable domain (outside the CDR3, taken from reference TRBV5-5 and TRBJ2-3): DAGVTQSPTHLIKTRGQQVTLRCSPISGHKSVSWYQQVLGQGPQFIFQYYEKEERGRGNFPDRFSARQFPNYSSELNVNALLLGDSALYLCARSTDTQYFGPGTRLTVL.

This clonotype came up many times. The chain combines TRBV27 with TRBJ2-7, with a weak D call TRBD1 (5 bases). Trimming removed 3 bases from V and 4 bases from J, with 7 bases in between. CDR3 length equals 12 residues. Germline assignment: CDR1 MNHEY and CDR2 SMNVEV (reference sequence). Written as DNA, the CDR3 is TGTGCCAGCAGTTTCCCAGGGTACGAGCAGTACTTC. Protein: CASSFPGYEQYF.

This clonotype was detected many times. The V call is TRBV2, the J call TRBJ1-4; D perhaps matches TRBD1 (5 bases). Germline V CDR1 and CDR2: SNHLY, FYNNEI. Trimming cost V 9 bases and J 8 bases, with 16 bases left between them. There are 13 residues in the CDR3. CDR3 residues: CASSGRDGEKLFF. The CDR3 coding sequence is TGTGCCAGTTCGGGACGGGACGGAGAAAAACTGTTTTTT. The full variable domain, with the rest looked up from reference TRBV2 and TRBJ1-4, is EPEVTQTPSHQVTQMGQEVILRCVPISNHLYFYWYRQILGQKVEFLVSFYNNEISEKSEIFDDQFSVERPDGSNFTLKIRSTKLEDSAMYFCASSGRDGEKLFFGSGTQLSVL.

The sample holds a few counts of this clonotype. V usage is TRBV18 and J usage is TRBJ2-6, with D uncertain. The V end was cut by 3 bases, the J end by 0 bases, with 9 bases between. CDR1 is KGHSH and CDR2 is LQKENI in the germline V gene. CDR3 length: 16 amino acids. CDR3 DNA sequence: TGTGCCAGCTCACCCCTTGCGTTCTCTGGGGCCAACGTCCTGACTTTC. Amino acids: CASSPLAFSGANVLTF.

This clonotype showed up many times. The chain couples TRBV7-2 to TRBJ2-3, with unresolved D. This CDR3 contains 16 residues. Germline assignment: CDR1 SGHTA and CDR2 FQGNSA. Trimming took off 2 bases at V and 2 bases at J, with 14 bases between the two ends. The DNA for the CDR3 is TGTGCCAGCAGCTTATTTCCGGACGCCGCCACAGATACGCAGTATTTT. This codes for CASSLFPDAATDTQYF.

The chain recombines TRBV20-1 with TRBJ2-1, with 9 bases fitting TRBD2. J was trimmed by 9 bases and V by 1 base; bases with no gene match: 13. The CDR3 is 16 residues long. Germline loops: CDR1 DFQATT, CDR2 SNEGSKA (reference sequence). The CDR3 region has the DNA TGCAGTGCTAGAGTTTTAGCGGGAGACAACATGGGTGAGCAGTTCTTC. Its translation: CSARVLAGDNMGEQFF.

This clonotype was seen at least ten times. Written as DNA, the CDR3 is TGCGCCAGCAGCTCACAGGGGGTGAACACTGAAGCTTTCTTT. This gives the protein CASSSQGVNTEAFF. This chain connects TRBV5-1 to TRBJ1-1; 8 bases line up with TRBD1. The V and J ends lost 3 bases and 0 bases, in that order; junction bases with no gene match: 1. The germline CDR1 and CDR2 sequences are SGHRS and YFSETQ. CDR3 length: 14 residues. The whole variable domain, filled in from reference TRBV5-1 and TRBJ1-1, reads KAGVTQTPRYLIKTRGQQVTLSCSPISGHRSVSWYQQTPGQGLQFLFEYFSETQRNKGNFPGRFSGRQFSNSRSEMNVSTLELGDSALYLCASSSQGVNTEAFFGQGTRLTVV.

This clonotype was detected many times. The rearrangement uses TRBV6-5 and TRBJ2-7, with TRBD1 matching over 12 bases. The germline V gene encodes CDR1 MNHEY and CDR2 SVGAGI. The ends lost 4 bases at V and 6 bases at J; junction bases unmatched: 4. The CDR3 consists of 14 residues. The CDR3 here is CASSWGQGAGEQYF. CDR3 nucleotide sequence: TGTGCCAGCAGTTGGGGACAGGGGGCGGGCGAGCAGTACTTC.